These 15 T cell receptor beta chains share one sample of origin, sequenced in a study of blood T cell repertoires in COVID-19. Profiled with immunoSEQ multiplex PCR; TCRdb holds only in-frame clones, not every one. The table records under 200,000 clones, 90% to 95% of them present only once. The specimen was peripheral blood. The receptors were gathered from a man in his forties or fifties with acute or convalescent COVID-19.

The CDR3: CASTSGGSPQYF. The CDR3 bases are TGTGCCAGCACCTCCGGTGGGAGTCCCCAGTACTTC. The chain combines TRBV27 with TRBJ2-5, with a weak D call TRBD2 (5 bases). The V and J ends lost 7 bases and 9 bases respectively, with 15 bases between them. Germline V gene lookup returns CDR1 MNHEY and CDR2 SMNVEV (reference sequence). The CDR3 sequence is 12 residues long.

The V call is TRBV27, the J call TRBJ2-7; 11 nucleotides match TRBD2. With 6 bases clipped from V and 6 bases from J, the junction kept 7 bases outside the gene matches. Germline V lookup: CDR1 MNHEY, CDR2 SMNVEV (reference sequence). The CDR3 spans 14 residues. CDR3 residues: CASRGLAGPFEQYF. The CDR3 DNA sequence: TGTGCCAGCAGAGGACTAGCGGGCCCGTTCGAGCAGTACTTC.

This chain connects TRBV11-2 to TRBJ1-5; a possible D gene is TRBD1 (6 bases). V lost 5 bases to trimming and J lost 5 bases, with 19 bases between them. The germline V gene encodes CDR1 SGHAT and CDR2 FQNNGV. This CDR3 has 16 residues. For the CDR3, the DNA is TGTGCCAGCAGCCGATCTTTTACAGGGCCCGATCAGCCCCAGCATTTT. It yields the protein CASSRSFTGPDQPQHF.

The V call is TRBV13, the J call TRBJ2-2; TRBD1 matches 7 bases. Germline V gene lookup returns CDR1 PRHDT and CDR2 FYEKMQ (reference sequence). The CDR3 has 15 amino acids. The trim removed 1 base at V and 4 bases at J, leaving 3 bases unmatched. For the CDR3, the DNA is TGTGCCAGCAGCTTAGCCCAGGGGGTCACCGGGGAGCTGTTTTTT. Amino acid sequence: CASSLAQGVTGELFF. The variable domain in full, completed from reference TRBV13 and TRBJ2-2, reads AAGVIQSPRHLIKEKRETATLKCYPIPRHDTVYWYQQGPGQDPQFLISFYEKMQSDKGSIPDRFSAQQFSDYHSELNMSSLELGDSALYFCASSLAQGVTGELFFGEGSRLTVL.

The CDR3 is CASSLVEAGYGYTF. CDR3 DNA sequence: TGTGCCAGCAGCCTGGTGGAGGCTGGCTATGGCTACACCTTC. The chain joins TRBV5-4 to TRBJ1-2, with no clear D. Germline loops: CDR1 SGHNT, CDR2 YYREEE (reference sequence). V shed 4 bases and J shed 4 bases, with 14 bases lying between them. The CDR3 extends over 14 amino acids.

The chain is built from TRBV3-1 (or the pseudogene TRBV3-2) and TRBJ2-3; TRBD2 matches 7 bases. CDR3 length: 15 residues. Germline values: CDR1 LGHDT, CDR2 YNNKEL (reference sequence). J lost 0 bases, V lost 2 bases, and 2 bases had no gene match. DNA for the CDR3: TGTGCCAGCAGCCAACGGACTAGAAGCACAGATACGCAGTATTTT. It translates to CASSQRTRSTDTQYF.

This chain joins TRBV5-6 and TRBJ2-7; possible D gene TRBD1, 6 bases. The CDR3 runs to 14 residues. In germline, CDR1 is SGHDT, CDR2 YYEEEE. V dropped 1 base and J dropped 4 bases, with 12 bases sitting between them. As DNA, the CDR3 is TGTGCCAGCAGCTTGCGGACAGAACTATACGAGCAGTACGTC. Encoded protein: CASSLRTELYEQYV.

CDR3 residues: CARSWETGPVDYEQYF. In nucleotides, the CDR3 is TGTGCCAGAAGCTGGGAAACAGGGCCCGTGGACTACGAGCAGTACTTC. The chain combines TRBV5-3 with TRBJ2-7; D possibly corresponds to TRBD1 (6 bases). TRBV5-3 is filed as an ORF, its function uncertain. V was clipped by 3 bases and J by 3 bases, with 19 bases between them. This CDR3 contains 16 residues.

Comments on this clone: The same CDR3 can be traced to other DNA sequences in this sample. This chain connects TRBV27 to TRBJ2-7, with 8 positions matching TRBD2. The CDR3 has 15 amino acids. V dropped 2 bases and J dropped 1; count of bases not matched to a gene: 4. Germline assignment: CDR1 MNHEY and CDR2 SMNVEV (reference sequence). The CDR3 region is CASSLRLAGSYEQYF. CDR3 DNA sequence: TGTGCCAGCAGTTTAAGGCTAGCGGGTTCCTACGAGCAGTACTTC.

The V gene is TRBV12-3 or TRBV12-4, the J gene TRBJ1-2; possible D gene TRBD1, 5 bases. This CDR3 is built from 13 residues. V was shortened by 3 bases and J by 4 bases, with 9 bases between the two germline ends. Here the CDR3 reads CASSFSDSYGYTF. CDR3 nucleotide sequence: TGTGCCAGCAGTTTCTCCGACAGCTATGGCTACACCTTC.

The chain uses TRBV3-1 (or the pseudogene TRBV3-2) and TRBJ1-1; no reliable D call. V dropped 6 bases and J dropped 3 bases, with 14 bases sitting between them. CDR1 is LGHDT and CDR2 is YNNKEL in the germline V gene (reference sequence). The CDR3 is 14 amino acids. The CDR3 DNA follows: TGTGCCAGCAGTCCTGCCGGGAGGGACACTGAAGCTTTCTTT. Translating it yields CASSPAGRDTEAFF.

This chain connects TRBV14 to TRBJ2-1; 7 bases map to TRBD2. The germline V gene has CDR1 SGHDN and CDR2 FVKESK. This CDR3 is 16 amino acids long. The J segment lost 4 bases and the V segment lost 1 base, leaving 7 bases of the junction unmatched. DNA for the CDR3: TGTGCCAGCAGCCAAGTTGGCGGGGGTAGTTACAATGAGCAGTTCTTC. Amino acids: CASSQVGGGSYNEQFF.

This clone has only one observation. This chain links TRBV6-1 with TRBJ1-2; D ambiguous. The V end lost 0 bases, the J end lost 4 bases, and 12 bases lay between the germline ends. Looked up from germline, CDR1 is MNHNS and CDR2 is SASEGT. The CDR3 length is 15 residues. The CDR3 nucleotides are TGTGCCAGCAGTGAAGCGCTTGGGCCCTCCTATGGCTACACCTTC. The encoded protein is CASSEALGPSYGYTF.

This rearrangement joins TRBV2 to TRBJ2-7; 8 bases map to TRBD2. V shed 6 bases, J shed 2 bases, and the junction held 12 bases outside the gene matches. Per germline, CDR1 SNHLY and CDR2 FYNNEI. This CDR3 has 16 residues. This chain's CDR3 is CASRGGASGGPYEQYF. CDR3 DNA: TGTGCCAGCAGGGGAGGGGCGAGCGGGGGACCCTACGAGCAGTACTTC.

This chain connects TRBV5-4 to TRBJ2-7; 10 bases fit TRBD1. The J segment lost 7 bases and the V segment lost 4 bases, leaving 8 bases of the junction unmatched. Looked up from germline, CDR1 is SGHNT and CDR2 is YYREEE (reference sequence). This CDR3 region has 14 residues. CDR3 protein: CASSVGQGEREQYF. CDR3 nucleotide sequence: TGTGCCAGCAGCGTTGGACAGGGGGAGAGGGAGCAGTACTTC.